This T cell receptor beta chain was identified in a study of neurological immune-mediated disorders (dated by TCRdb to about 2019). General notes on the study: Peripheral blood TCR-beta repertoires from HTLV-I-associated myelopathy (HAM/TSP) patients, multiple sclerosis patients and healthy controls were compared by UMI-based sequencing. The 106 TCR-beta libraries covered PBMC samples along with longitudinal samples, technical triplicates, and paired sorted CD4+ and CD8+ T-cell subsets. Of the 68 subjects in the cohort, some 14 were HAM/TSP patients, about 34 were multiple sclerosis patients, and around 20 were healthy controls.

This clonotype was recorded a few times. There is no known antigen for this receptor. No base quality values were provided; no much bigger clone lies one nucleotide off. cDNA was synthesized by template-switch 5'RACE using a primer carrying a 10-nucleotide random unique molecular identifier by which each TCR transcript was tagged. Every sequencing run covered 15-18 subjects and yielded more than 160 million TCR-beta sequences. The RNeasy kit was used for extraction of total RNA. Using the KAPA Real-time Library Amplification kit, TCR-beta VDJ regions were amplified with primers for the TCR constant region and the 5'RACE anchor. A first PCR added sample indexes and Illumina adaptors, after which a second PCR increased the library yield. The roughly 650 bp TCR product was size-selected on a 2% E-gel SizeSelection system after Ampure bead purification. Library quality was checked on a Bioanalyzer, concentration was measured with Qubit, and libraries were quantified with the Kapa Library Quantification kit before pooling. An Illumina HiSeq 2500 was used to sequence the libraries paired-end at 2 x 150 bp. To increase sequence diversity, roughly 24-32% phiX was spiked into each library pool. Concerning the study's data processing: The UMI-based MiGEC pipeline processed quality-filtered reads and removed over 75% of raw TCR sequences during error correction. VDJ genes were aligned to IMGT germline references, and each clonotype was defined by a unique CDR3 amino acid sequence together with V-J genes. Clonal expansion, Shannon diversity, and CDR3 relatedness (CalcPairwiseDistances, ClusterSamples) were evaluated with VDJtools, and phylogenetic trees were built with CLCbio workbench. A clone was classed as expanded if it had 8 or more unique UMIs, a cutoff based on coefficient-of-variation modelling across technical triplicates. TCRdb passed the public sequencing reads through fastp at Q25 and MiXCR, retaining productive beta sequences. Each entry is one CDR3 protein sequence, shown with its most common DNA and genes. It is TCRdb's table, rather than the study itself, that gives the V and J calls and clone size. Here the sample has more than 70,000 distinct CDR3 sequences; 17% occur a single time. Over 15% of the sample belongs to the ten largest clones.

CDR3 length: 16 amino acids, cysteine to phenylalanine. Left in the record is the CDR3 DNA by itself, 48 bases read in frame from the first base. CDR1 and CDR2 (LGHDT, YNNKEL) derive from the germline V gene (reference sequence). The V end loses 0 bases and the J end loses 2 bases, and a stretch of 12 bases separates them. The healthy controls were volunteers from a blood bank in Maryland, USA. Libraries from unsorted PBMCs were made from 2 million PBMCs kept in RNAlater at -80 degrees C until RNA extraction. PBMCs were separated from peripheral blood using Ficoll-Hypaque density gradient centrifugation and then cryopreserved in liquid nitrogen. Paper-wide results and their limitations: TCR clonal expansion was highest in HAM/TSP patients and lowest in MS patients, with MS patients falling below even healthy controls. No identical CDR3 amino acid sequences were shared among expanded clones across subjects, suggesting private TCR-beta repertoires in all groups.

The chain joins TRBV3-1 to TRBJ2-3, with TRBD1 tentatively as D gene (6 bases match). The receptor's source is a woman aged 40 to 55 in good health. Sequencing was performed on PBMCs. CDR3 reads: CASSQDPGDLTDTQYF. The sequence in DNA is TGTGCCAGCAGCCAAGATCCAGGGGACCTCACAGATACGCAGTATTTT.